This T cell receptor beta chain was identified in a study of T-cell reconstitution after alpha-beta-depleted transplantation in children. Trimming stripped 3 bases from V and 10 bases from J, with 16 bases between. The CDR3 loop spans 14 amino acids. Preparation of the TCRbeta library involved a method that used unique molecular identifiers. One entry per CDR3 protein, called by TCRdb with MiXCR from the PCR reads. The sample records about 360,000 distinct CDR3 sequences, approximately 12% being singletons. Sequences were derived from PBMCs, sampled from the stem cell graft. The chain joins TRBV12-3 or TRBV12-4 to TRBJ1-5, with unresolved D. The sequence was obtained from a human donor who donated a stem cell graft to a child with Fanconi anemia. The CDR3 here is CASSLLRVGDPQHF. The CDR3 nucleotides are TGTGCCAGCAGTTTGTTGAGGGTCGGGGATCCCCAGCATTTT.